The clone carrying this T cell receptor (beta chain) showed up just once. The target antigen is unknown. Other DNA sequences in the sample encode the same CDR3. Execution of the assay was at deep level. The data were produced by immunoSEQ multiplex PCR, yet TCRdb's version contains in-frame clones alone and is incomplete. The sample shows 700,000 to 950,000 clones, approximately 97% of them seen only once. This sample was included in a study of shared clonotypes between healthy human individuals. Findings and limits, study-wide: Clonotype sharing across a few donors was observed for approximately 5% of naive CD4 clonotypes. The low donor count limited represented genetic and exposure-history diversity. Expectations were that clonotype sharing among donors would be affected by sequencing depth.

Naive CD8 cells lacked CD45RO, underwent positive selection for CCR7 and left out terminally differentiated effector memory CD45RA+ cells. Source material: naive CD8+ T cells sorted from blood. The receptor's source is a man aged 25-45 years in good health.

The CDR3 here is CASSLELAGAYEQYF. CDR3 coding DNA: TGTGCCAGCAGCTTAGAACTAGCGGGAGCCTACGAGCAGTACTTC. The chain uses TRBV11-2 and TRBJ2-7; 11 bases align to TRBD2. V lost 0 bases, J lost 2 bases, and 0 bases stayed unmatched. This CDR3 is 15 amino acids long. Germline loops: CDR1 SGHAT, CDR2 FQNNGV.